The T cell receptor (beta chain) under discussion was sequenced for a study of T cell responses to AZD1222 COVID-19 vaccine (dated by TCRdb to about 2021). With regard to the full study: A total of 230 to 250 trial participants underwent TCR sequencing, of whom around 200 received two doses of AZD1222 and approximately 25 received two doses of the MenACWY control vaccine. Trial participants were enrolled into age subgroups of 18-55, 56-69 and 70-plus years, which contained roughly 140, 27 and 60 TCR-sequenced participants, respectively.

As to this clone: Its antigen remains undetermined. The sample holds no much larger clone one base away, and base qualities are not on file.

Sample time point, as interpreted from the label and publication: about 28 days (+/-7) after the second vaccine dose. AZD1222 recipients with second doses at about 4 weeks or about 12 weeks were pooled, because spike-specific TCR depth and breadth did not differ between schedules. Vaccinee samples came from UK trials COV001 and COV002, including a single-blind randomized controlled phase 2/3 trial of AZD1222 (ChAdOx1 nCoV-19) in healthy adults. For TCRbeta chain sequencing, PBMC samples were collected from trial participants at day 0 and at day 28 after the second dose. The CDR3 regions of human TCRbeta chains were analyzed by immunosequencing. Concerning the study's data processing: TCRs in the repertoires were matched against a reference library of SARS-CoV-2-specific TCRs that had been generated with the MIRA antigen-specificity platform. Breadth was defined as the fraction of unique TCRs that were SARS-CoV-2-associated. Depth was defined as the fraction of total T cells that were SARS-CoV-2-associated. Using the MIRA data, each spike-specific TCR was mapped to the spike region that the TCR reacts to and placed in a CD4 or CD8 class. Log10-transformed breadth and depth values were compared by one-way ANOVA with Sidak's multiple comparisons tests. Entries here come from immuneACCESS through TCRdb and include only in-frame sequences with V and J called. Some clones fail to appear in such tables; in the studies checked, an unresolved V gene covers under half of the shortfall, and the cause of the remainder is unknown. For V, J and clone size, that table is used; D and trimming come from the DNA. This sample holds around 99,000 clones; more than 85% were observed only once. The ten largest make up about 9% of the sample.

CDR1 is given as MDHEN and CDR2 as SYDVKM, both from the germline V gene. V is shortened by 10 bases, J by 0 bases, and the region joining them spans 10 bases. Reading from cysteine to phenylalanine, the CDR3 counts 12 amino acids. The sequence is cut down to CDR3 DNA, 36 bases in frame from base 1. What the research found in general, with its limitations: Participants were mostly white British, with more females than males. The authors suggested clonal diversity may have been underestimated. In the small 56-69-year group, the increase in depth fell short of significance, most likely because of low power. Conclusions about previously exposed vaccinees are limited because only a handful of AZD1222 recipients were SARS-CoV-2 seropositive at baseline. Reportedly, almost half of the unique spike-specific TCRs recognized epitopes lying outside the regions that are mutated in the B.1.351 and B.1.1.7 variants. CD4 TCRs associated with the vaccine covered the entire spike protein, and the dominant responses were in regions 160-218 and 743-854. Because no day 14 peak-response samples were available, repertoires were characterized only after the peak T cell response. After two AZD1222 doses, spike-specific TCR breadth and depth were significantly higher than at day 0 and than in MenACWY recipients.

The chain employs TRBV28 and TRBJ2-7; no D gene can be assigned with confidence. The sequence was collected from an adult who received the AZD1222 COVID-19 vaccine. The sequences come from peripheral blood, collected 28 days after the second AZD1222 dose. The CDR3 corresponds to CATLENSYEQYF. The sequence in DNA is TGTGCCACCCTCGAAAACTCCTACGAGCAGTACTTC.